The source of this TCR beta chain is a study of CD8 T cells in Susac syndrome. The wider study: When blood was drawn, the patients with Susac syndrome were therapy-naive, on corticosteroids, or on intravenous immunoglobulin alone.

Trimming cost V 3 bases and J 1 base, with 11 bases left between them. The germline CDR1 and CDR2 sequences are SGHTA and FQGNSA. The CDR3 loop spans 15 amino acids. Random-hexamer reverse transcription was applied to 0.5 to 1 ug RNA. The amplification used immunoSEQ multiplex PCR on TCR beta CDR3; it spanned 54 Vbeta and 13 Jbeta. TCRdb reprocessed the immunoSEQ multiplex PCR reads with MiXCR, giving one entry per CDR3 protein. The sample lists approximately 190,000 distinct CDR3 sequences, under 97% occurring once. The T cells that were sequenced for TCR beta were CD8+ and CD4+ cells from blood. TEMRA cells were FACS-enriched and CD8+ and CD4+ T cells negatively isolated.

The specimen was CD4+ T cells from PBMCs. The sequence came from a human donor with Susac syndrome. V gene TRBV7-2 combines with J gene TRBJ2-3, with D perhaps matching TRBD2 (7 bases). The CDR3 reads CASSFGGGRTDTQYF. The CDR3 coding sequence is TGTGCCAGCAGCTTTGGCGGGGGCCGCACAGATACGCAGTATTTT.